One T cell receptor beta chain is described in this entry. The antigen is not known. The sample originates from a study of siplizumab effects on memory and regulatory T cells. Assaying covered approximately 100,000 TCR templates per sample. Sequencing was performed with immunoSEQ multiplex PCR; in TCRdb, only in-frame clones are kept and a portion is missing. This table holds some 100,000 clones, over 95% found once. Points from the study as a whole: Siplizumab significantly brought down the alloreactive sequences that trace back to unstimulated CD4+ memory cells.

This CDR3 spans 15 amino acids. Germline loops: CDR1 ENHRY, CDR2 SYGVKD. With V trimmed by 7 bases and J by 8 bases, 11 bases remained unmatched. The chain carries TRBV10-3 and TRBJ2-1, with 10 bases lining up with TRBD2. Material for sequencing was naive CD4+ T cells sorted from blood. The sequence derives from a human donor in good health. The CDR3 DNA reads TGTGCCATCACCGCCAGCGGGGGGGCCAATGATGAGCAGTTCTTC. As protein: CAITASGGANDEQFF.